Listed below are T cell receptor beta chains from one sample, sequenced in a study of beta chain features in type 1 diabetes. TCRdb's copy holds only in-frame clones and misses some; the assay was immunoSEQ multiplex PCR. Of 400,000 to 600,000 clones listed, about 32% are singletons. The specimen sequenced was naive CD4+ T cells from blood. The source of these receptors is a man aged 18 to 29 in good health. The CDR3 runs from the conserved cysteine through the conserved F or W. The D gene is left open where the match is weak. Size is stated for part of the rows, as once, few or many counts, or as a class when the clone is expanded.

TRBJ1-1 NA NA TRBV4-2 TGTGCCAGCAGCCAAGGGATACAGCCGCGCACTGAAGCTTTCTTT CASSQGIQPRTEAFF
TRBJ2-5 TRBD1 NA TRBV5-1 TGCGCCAGCTACTTAAAGGGGGCGACCCAGTACTTC CASYLKGATQYF
TRBJ2-7 NA NA TRBV9 TGTGCCAGCAGCGTAGGGGCGGAAAGCTCCTACGAGCAGTACTTC CASSVGAESSYEQYF
TRBJ2-5 NA NA TRBV9 TGTGCCAGCAGCGTGGGCGCTCAAGAGACCCAGTACTTC CASSVGAQETQYF
TRBJ1-4 TRBD1 NA TRBV30 TGTGCCTGGATTTTGCAGGGGGCCGCTGAAAAACTGTTTTTT CAWILQGAAEKLFF
TRBJ1-5 NA NA TRBV30 TGTGCCTGGAGTGTACGCGGAGGACAGCCCCAGCATTTT CAWSVRGGQPQHF
TRBJ2-2 TRBD2 few TRBV30 TGTGCCTGGAGAACCTGGACTAGCGGGAGAGGGAGCGGGGAGCTGTTTTTT CAWRTWTSGRGSGELFF
TRBJ2-3 NA few TRBV4-2 TGTGCCAGCAGCCAAGATATCCTAGCGAAGGTGGCAGATACGCAGTATTTT CASSQDILAKVADTQYF
TRBJ2-3 NA NA TRBV11-2 TGTGCCACCAGAGGGGGGCCAGATACGCAGTATTTT CATRGGPDTQYF
TRBJ1-2 NA NA TRBV4-2 TGTGCCAGCAGCCAAGATTTCCAGATCCACTACGGCTACACCTTC CASSQDFQIHYGYTF
TRBJ2-5 TRBD2 NA TRBV15 TGTGCCACCAGCAGAGATGCCGTGGGGAGGGGCGAAGAGACCCAGTACTTC CATSRDAVGRGEETQYF
TRBJ1-1 NA few TRBV5-1 TGCGCCAGCAGCTTGGCATCGGGTAACACTGAAGCTTTCTTT CASSLASGNTEAFF
TRBJ2-7 NA NA TRBV29-1 TGCAGCGTTGGCGGGGTTTTGGCCTACGAGCAGTACTTC CSVGGVLAYEQYF
TRBJ2-1 NA NA TRBV29-1 TGCAGCGTTGTGAAGGGGGTCTCCTACAATGAGCAGTTCTTC CSVVKGVSYNEQFF
TRBJ2-3 TRBD2 few TRBV15 TGTGCCACCAGCAGAGATTCTTTGACTAGCGGGTCTAGCACAGATACGCAGTATTTT CATSRDSLTSGSSTDTQYF
TRBJ2-7 NA NA TRBV19 TGTGCCAGTAGTGCCGGCAGGGGTTCCTACGAGCAGTACTTC CASSAGRGSYEQYF
TRBJ1-4 NA few TRBV29-1 TGCAGCGTTTCTGGGCTCAATGAAAAACTGTTTTTT CSVSGLNEKLFF
TRBJ2-7 NA NA TRBV10-3 TGTGCCATCAGTGAGTCGGGGGAACGGAGCTACGAGCAGTACTTC CAISESGERSYEQYF
TRBJ1-2 NA few TRBV27 TGTGCCAGCAGCCTCGACAGGCTCTATGGCTACACCTTC CASSLDRLYGYTF
TRBJ2-1 TRBD2 few TRBV19 TGTGCCAGTAGTAACACGGGAGGGCTGTACAATGAGCAGTTCTTC CASSNTGGLYNEQFF
TRBJ1-3 TRBD1 NA TRBV9 TGTGCCAGCAGCCAGCGGACAGGACGTAGCTCTGGAAACACCATATATTTT CASSQRTGRSSGNTIYF
TRBJ1-2 NA NA TRBV7-9 TGTGCCAGCAGCTTAGTTGGGATTCTCCATGGCTACACCTTC CASSLVGILHGYTF
TRBJ2-3 NA NA TRBV15 TGTGCCACCAGCAGGGTTATGTATACGCAGTATTTT CATSRVMYTQYF
TRBJ1-2 TRBD1 NA TRBV28 TGTGCCAGCAGTTTCTATCGGACAGGGGGCGCCTATGGCTACACCTTC CASSFYRTGGAYGYTF
TRBJ2-7 TRBD1 few TRBV7-9 TGTGCCAGCAGTCGCGGACAGGATTTCTCCTACGAGCAGTACTTC CASSRGQDFSYEQYF
TRBJ2-1 NA few TRBV28 TGTGCCAGCAGTTTAATAACGAGCAATGAGCAGTTCTTC CASSLITSNEQFF
TRBJ2-3 TRBD1 few TRBV30 TGTGCCTGGAGTGTTCTAGACAGGGGGCGAGATACGCAGTATTTT CAWSVLDRGRDTQYF
TRBJ1-5 NA NA TRBV28 TGTGCCAGCAGTTTTGGTAGTCGGGTGGCCCAGCATTTT CASSFGSRVAQHF
TRBJ2-1 NA NA TRBV19 TGTGCCAGTAGCCCTATGAGCGCGGGACATGAGCAGTTCTTC CASSPMSAGHEQFF
TRBJ1-1 NA few TRBV29-1 TGCAGCGTTTCCCAGGGAGGGGACACTGAAGCTTTCTTT CSVSQGGDTEAFF
TRBJ2-7 NA few TRBV15 TGTGCCACCAGCAGAGACCCAGGGGCCTACGAGCAGTACTTC CATSRDPGAYEQYF
TRBJ1-5 TRBD1 few TRBV30 TGTGCCTGGAGTGTAGGGACAGGCAATCAGCCCCAGCATTTT CAWSVGTGNQPQHF
TRBJ2-1 NA few TRBV9 TGTGCCAGCAGCGCAGGAGGGACCACTTACAATGAGCAGTTCTTC CASSAGGTTYNEQFF
TRBJ2-7 TRBD1 few TRBV7-2 TGTGCCAGCAGCTCACAGGGGGCGGCCTACGAGCAGTACTTC CASSSQGAAYEQYF
TRBJ2-5 NA NA TRBV7-2 TGTGCCAGCAGCTTCGGGTCCTCCTTGGCGGAGACCCAGTACTTC CASSFGSSLAETQYF
TRBJ2-3 NA few TRBV25-1 TGTGCCAGCAGTCCGGGCCATACGCAGTATTTT CASSPGHTQYF
TRBJ2-3 NA NA TRBV6-6 TGTGCCAGCAGTTATAGCACTAGTCAAGATACGCAGTATTTT CASSYSTSQDTQYF
TRBJ1-1 NA few TRBV30 TGTGCCTGGAGTAAGAAGGGTTTCGAAGCTTTCTTT CAWSKKGFEAFF
TRBJ2-3 NA few TRBV30 TGTGCCTGGAGACGGGACCCCTTCACAGATACGCAGTATTTT CAWRRDPFTDTQYF
TRBJ2-5 TRBD1 NA TRBV6-6 TGTGCCAGCAGTTACCCGACAGGGAATCAAGAGACCCAGTACTTC CASSYPTGNQETQYF
TRBJ1-2 TRBD1 NA TRBV27 TGTGCCAGCAGCCCGGGACAGGGGAACTATGGCTACACCTTC CASSPGQGNYGYTF
TRBJ2-5 NA NA TRBV9 TGTGCCAGCAGCGTTAGGGCGAGTCAAGAGACCCAGTACTTC CASSVRASQETQYF
TRBJ2-7 TRBD1 NA TRBV6-5 TGTGCCAGCATAAGAACAGGGGGCGCATTCCACGAGCAGTACTTC CASIRTGGAFHEQYF
TRBJ1-2 NA NA TRBV2 TGTGCCAGTTTCAGGCAGACCTATGGCTACACCTTC CASFRQTYGYTF
TRBJ2-3 TRBD2 few TRBV11-2 TGTGCCAGCAGCTTATATGCTAGCGGGTTGACAGATACGCAGTATTTT CASSLYASGLTDTQYF
TRBJ2-7 NA few TRBV7-2 TGTGCCAGCAGCTTATCCTCCTACGAGCAGTACTTC CASSLSSYEQYF
TRBJ2-7 NA NA TRBV10-3 TGTGCCATCAGCGGGAACTCTCCCACCTACGAGCAGTACTTC CAISGNSPTYEQYF
TRBJ2-1 NA NA TRBV9 TGTGCCAGCAGCGTAGAGATGGCGGTTTCCTACAATGAGCAGTTCTTC CASSVEMAVSYNEQFF
TRBJ2-7 NA NA TRBV5-4 TGTGCCAGCAGCTTGGAATACAGGGACGGCGAGCAGTACTTC CASSLEYRDGEQYF
TRBJ2-1 NA once TRBV14 TGTGCCAGCAGCCTCCCCGGGGGGCTAGGGTACAATGAGCAGTTCTTC CASSLPGGLGYNEQFF
TRBJ2-3 NA NA TRBV15 TGTGCCACCGGGACCTTTGTTACAGATACGCAGTATTTT CATGTFVTDTQYF
TRBJ1-5 NA NA TRBV30 TGTGCCTGGAGGGCGAGGGGGGTAGGCAATCAGCCCCAGCATTTT CAWRARGVGNQPQHF
TRBJ2-1 NA few TRBV30 TGTGCCTGGTCGCGGGTCTACAATGAGCAGTTCTTC CAWSRVYNEQFF
TRBJ2-5 NA NA TRBV30 TGTGCCTGGAGGTTCCGGGAGACCCAGTACTTC CAWRFRETQYF
TRBJ2-3 TRBD1 NA TRBV29-1 TGCAGCGTGAAGACAGGGAGCACAGATACGCAGTATTTT CSVKTGSTDTQYF
TRBJ2-3 NA few TRBV7-4 TGTGCCAGCAGCACCCCCGGTTCGAGGACTCCATTAGATACGCAGTATTTT CASSTPGSRTPLDTQYF
TRBJ2-7 NA NA TRBV30 TGTGCCTGGAGTTCCTACGAGCAGTACTTC CAWSSYEQYF